This T cell receptor beta chain is drawn from a study of CD8+CD57+ T cells in acquired aplastic anemia. The CDR3 is 14 amino acids. Germline V gives CDR1 SGHVS, CDR2 FQNEAQ. V shed 5 bases, J shed 7 bases, and the junction held 7 bases outside the gene matches. Note on this clonotype: Antigen unknown.

Genomic DNA, the template, was used for profiling of the TCR beta VDJ and CDR3. TCRdb re-called the reads through MiXCR, storing one row per CDR3 protein. This sample yields roughly 100,000 distinct CDR3 sequences, of which about 63% are seen a single time; around three fifths belongs to the top ten. Study-level points and caveats: Patients and controls shared some 30 CD8+ CDR3 sequences, highly expressed in patients.

Sequencing involved patients with CD8+CD57+ cell expansion previously shown by flow cytometry. The clonotype originates from a human donor with aplastic anemia. Source material: sorted CD4+, CD8+, or CD8+CD57+ T cells (not recorded which) from PBMCs. The chain is built from TRBV7-8 and TRBJ1-2, with TRBD1 matching over 10 bases. CDR3: CASSTRTGGVGYTF. In nucleotides, the CDR3 is TGTGCCAGCAGCACCCGGACAGGGGGAGTTGGCTACACCTTC. The whole variable domain, remainder taken from reference TRBV7-8 and TRBJ1-2, is GAGVSQSPRYKVAKRGQDVALRCDPISGHVSLFWYQQALGQGPEFLTYFQNEAQLDKSGLPSDRFFAERPEGSVSTLKIQRTQQEDSAVYLCASSTRTGGVGYTFGSGTRLTVV.